This passage covers 26 T cell receptor beta chains from one sample sequenced in a study of T cell repertoires in cytomegalovirus infection. These TCRs' antigens remain unknown. In TCRdb, the reads were re-called with MiXCR into one record per CDR3 protein. The sample shows approximately 990,000 distinct CDR3 sequences, around 32% of them seen only once. The sequencing used cultured CD8+ T cells from PBMCs, collected from culture after CMV antigen stimulation. Receptor source: a human donor in good health (CMV status not recorded). Some clones in this sample may be carry-over from other donors' samples.

This clonotype was observed many times. The chain carries TRBV12-3 or TRBV12-4 and TRBJ2-5, with D possibly TRBD2 on 6 matching bases. Trimming cost V 6 bases and J 5 bases, with 16 bases left between them. The CDR3 contains 14 residues. CDR3 nucleotides: TGTGCCAGCAGCTCGGAGGGGCACGCGGAGACCCAGTACTTC. Amino acids: CASSSEGHAETQYF.

The chain uses TRBV7-2 and TRBJ2-7; 9 nucleotides line up with TRBD2. V lost 1 base to trimming and J lost 2 bases; unmatched junction nucleotides: 6. Germline V gene lookup returns CDR1 SGHTA and CDR2 FQGNSA. The CDR3 runs 16 residues. The CDR3 DNA follows: TGTGCCAGCAGCTTAGAATGGCGGGGGGGAGCCTACGAGCAGTACTTC. Its protein product is CASSLEWRGGAYEQYF.

The chain uses TRBV6-1 and TRBJ2-3, with D unresolved. The V end was cut by 2 bases, the J end by 4 bases, with 7 bases between. CDR3 length: 13 amino acids. Germline values: CDR1 MNHNS, CDR2 SASEGT. CDR3 DNA sequence: TGTGCCAGCAGTGAACTGCGTCCAGATACGCAGTATTTT. Protein product: CASSELRPDTQYF.

V usage is TRBV12-3 or TRBV12-4 and J usage is TRBJ1-1; D not certain. The ends were cut back, 8 bases at V and 1 base at J, with 8 bases in the middle. The CDR3 sequence is 12 residues long. The CDR3 nucleotides read TGTGCCAGCGCTTCGGGGAACACTGAAGCTTTCTTT. This encodes CASASGNTEAFF.

In nucleotides, the CDR3 is TGTGCCAGCAGTTTTCGGACAGGCCTCTCCTACGAGCAGTACTTC. Residues: CASSFRTGLSYEQYF. This rearrangement joins TRBV27 to TRBJ2-7, with TRBD1 identical over 7 bases. Germline V gives CDR1 MNHEY, CDR2 SMNVEV (reference sequence). Trimming at V came to 3 bases and at J to 0 bases, leaving 5 bases not matched to a gene. This CDR3 spans 15 amino acids.

CDR3 sequence: CASSLGGGGENEQFF. The CDR3, as DNA: TGTGCCAGCAGCTTGGGGGGAGGAGGGGAAAATGAGCAGTTCTTC. The rearrangement joins TRBV5-4 to TRBJ2-1; tentative D call: TRBD2 (6 bases). Germline-derived CDR1 and CDR2 are SGHNT and YYREEE (reference sequence). The germline V and J ends were trimmed by 0 bases and 7 bases, with 14 bases remaining between them. The CDR3 has 15 amino acids.

This clonotype showed up many times. CDR3 nucleotide sequence: TGTGCCAGCAGCTTAGGTGGAAAACTGTTTTTT. Residues: CASSLGGKLFF. V is TRBV7-8 and J is TRBJ1-4; D is unresolved. Germline CDR1 is SGHVS and CDR2 is FQNEAQ. Trimming took off 1 base at V and 10 bases at J, with 4 bases between the two ends. The CDR3 covers 11 residues.

In its sample, this clonotype was seen a few times. V is TRBV7-9 and J is TRBJ1-4; TRBD1 is a possible D gene (6 bases). The V end lost 3 bases, the J end lost 0 bases, and 17 bases lay between the germline ends. The CDR3 length is 18 residues. From germline, CDR1 is SEHNR and CDR2 FQNEAQ (reference sequence). CDR3 loop: CASSLSGEGGPTNEKLFF. CDR3 coding DNA: TGTGCCAGCAGCTTGTCGGGGGAGGGGGGCCCAACTAATGAAAAACTGTTTTTT. Drawing the rest from reference TRBV7-9 and TRBJ1-4, the complete variable domain is DTGVSQNPRHKITKRGQNVTFRCDPISEHNRLYWYRQTLGQGPEFLTYFQNEAQLEKSRLLSDRFSAERPKGSFSTLEIQRTEQGDSAMYLCASSLSGEGGPTNEKLFFGSGTQLSVL.

The chain's CDR3 is CASMTRGGYRGTQYF. The DNA of the CDR3 is TGTGCCAGCATGACCCGAGGGGGCTATAGAGGGACCCAGTACTTC. The chain is built from TRBV6-1 and TRBJ2-5; the match to TRBD1 covers 7 bases. CDR3 length: 15 residues. In germline, CDR1 is MNHNS, CDR2 SASEGT. The V segment lost 7 bases and the J segment 7 bases; nucleotides outside the gene matches: 15.

CDR3 nucleotides: TGTGCCAGCATGTGGGTTACCTCCTCCTACGAGCAGTACTTC. Protein: CASMWVTSSYEQYF. This chain connects TRBV5-8 to TRBJ2-7, with unresolved D. The CDR3 covers 14 residues. The V end lost 6 bases, the J end lost 0 bases, and 13 bases lay between the germline ends. Germline V gives CDR1 SGHTS, CDR2 YDEGEE.

This clonotype was seen a few times. The chain employs TRBV6-5 and TRBJ2-3, with D possibly TRBD2 on 6 matching bases. The V end lost 6 bases, the J end lost 3 bases, and 22 bases lay between the germline ends. The CDR3 has 17 amino acids. Germline loops: CDR1 MNHEY, CDR2 SVGAGI. The CDR3 DNA sequence: TGTGCCAGCAGAGAAACGTTGACTAGTTTAAAGACAGATACGCAGTATTTT. Translated: CASRETLTSLKTDTQYF.

This clonotype was counted a few times. V and J are TRBV3-1 and TRBJ2-2; D possibly corresponds to TRBD1 (6 bases). Trimming left V 4 bases short and J 6 bases short, with 18 bases between. This CDR3 has 16 amino acids. Germline CDR1 and CDR2: LGHDT and YNNKEL (reference sequence). This chain's CDR3 is CASSRQGSGAPGELFF. In nucleotides, the CDR3 is TGTGCCAGCAGCCGGCAGGGGTCCGGGGCTCCCGGGGAGCTGTTTTTT.

The V gene is TRBV4-3, the J gene TRBJ1-1, with 11 bases that match TRBD1. The CDR3 has 15 amino acids. The V gene end was trimmed by 0 bases and the J gene end by 6 bases; junction bases not matched to a gene: 3. Germline V gene sequence: CDR1 LGHNA, CDR2 YSLEER. The CDR3 sequence is CASSQDRTGGSEAFF. DNA of the CDR3: TGCGCCAGCAGCCAAGACCGGACAGGGGGCTCTGAAGCTTTCTTT.

This clonotype was counted a few times. The V call is TRBV4-1, the J call TRBJ2-1; 14 bases fit TRBD2. CDR1 and CDR2 from the germline V gene are MGHRA and YSYEKL. This CDR3 is built from 17 residues. Germline trimming cut 0 bases from V and 6 bases from J; bases unmatched to any gene: 4. The CDR3 is CASSQETSGGAVNEQFF. CDR3 sequence (DNA): TGCGCCAGCAGCCAAGAGACTAGCGGGGGGGCCGTCAATGAGCAGTTCTTC.

Here the CDR3 reads CASSMGTVNSPLHF. CDR3 bases: TGTGCCAGTAGTATGGGGACAGTTAATTCACCCCTCCACTTT. The chain combines TRBV19 with TRBJ1-6, with 7 bases that match TRBD1. Trimming took 3 bases from V and 6 from J; bases not matched to a gene: 2. CDR3 size: 14 residues. Germline values: CDR1 LNHDA, CDR2 SQIVND (reference sequence).

This chain joins TRBV19 and TRBJ1-1, with 7 bases aligning to TRBD1. With V trimmed by 5 bases and J by 4 bases, 4 bases remained unmatched. Germline V gives CDR1 LNHDA, CDR2 SQIVND (reference sequence). This CDR3 has 13 residues. The CDR3 coding sequence is TGTGCCAGTAGTGCCCCAGGGGGCACTGAAGCTTTCTTT. Its translation: CASSAPGGTEAFF.

This clonotype was detected only a few times. The chain couples TRBV6-1 to TRBJ1-1; D might be TRBD1 (5 bases). Between the trimmed V and J ends, which lost 6 bases and 1 base, there was a span of 18 bases. The length of the CDR3 is 16 residues. Germline lookup yields CDR1 MNHNS and CDR2 SASEGT. For the CDR3, the DNA is TGTGCCAGCAGCTCCTGGTCCCTTGGACAGAACACTGAAGCTTTCTTT. Protein sequence: CASSSWSLGQNTEAFF.

The rearrangement joins TRBV27 to TRBJ2-2; 9 bases agree with TRBD1. With V trimmed by 4 bases and J by 5 bases, 8 bases remained unmatched. The length of the CDR3 is 16 residues. Per germline, CDR1 MNHEY and CDR2 SMNVEV (reference sequence). This CDR3 is CASSYPPGQGTGELFF. The CDR3 nucleotides read TGTGCCAGCAGTTATCCCCCGGGACAGGGTACCGGGGAGCTGTTTTTT.

This clonotype has more than one count but fewer than ten. The chain uses TRBV7-9 and TRBJ2-2; no reliable D call. Trimming removed 5 bases from V and 5 bases from J, with 18 bases in between. This CDR3 is built from 16 residues. Germline V gene sequence: CDR1 SEHNR, CDR2 FQNEAQ (reference sequence). The CDR3 protein is CASSPTPAARTGELFF. The DNA for the CDR3 is TGTGCCAGCAGCCCGACCCCCGCTGCAAGGACCGGGGAGCTGTTTTTT. Together with reference TRBV7-9 and TRBJ2-2, the CDR3 gives the full variable domain: DTGVSQNPRHKITKRGQNVTFRCDPISEHNRLYWYRQTLGQGPEFLTYFQNEAQLEKSRLLSDRFSAERPKGSFSTLEIQRTEQGDSAMYLCASSPTPAARTGELFFGEGSRLTVL.

This clonotype was found many times. The J gene is TRBJ2-7, the V gene TRBV7-2; D might be TRBD2 (7 bases). The CDR3 has 13 amino acids. The germline V gene encodes CDR1 SGHTA and CDR2 FQGNSA. V was cut by 5 bases and J by 6 bases, with 14 bases left in between. The CDR3 loop is CASSLGRGGEQYV. In nucleotides, the CDR3 is TGTGCCAGCAGCCTAGGGAGGGGGGGCGAGCAGTACGTC.

The table lists this clonotype with a few counts. The rearrangement links TRBV4-1 to TRBJ2-1; the D is unclear. The V gene's germline CDR1 is MGHRA and CDR2 YSYEKL. The CDR3 is 13 residues long. V dropped 0 bases and J dropped 7 bases, with 7 bases sitting between them. CDR3 residues: CASSQEGKNEQFF. CDR3 in DNA: TGCGCCAGCAGCCAAGAGGGGAAGAATGAGCAGTTCTTC.

This chain connects TRBV5-1 to TRBJ2-1, with 7 bases that match TRBD2. V lost 3 bases and J lost 6; bases outside the gene matches: 6. The V gene's germline CDR1 is SGHRS and CDR2 YFSETQ. The CDR3 length is 14 residues. The CDR3 DNA is TGCGCCAGCAGCTGGGACTACGGATTCAATGAGCAGTTCTTC. As protein: CASSWDYGFNEQFF.

This clonotype showed up many times. The chain is built from TRBV12-3 or TRBV12-4 and TRBJ1-5; D ambiguous. Trimming removed 2 bases at V and 2 bases at J, with 7 bases between. The CDR3 runs 14 residues. The CDR3 is CASSLSQGNQPQHF. CDR3 sequence (DNA): TGTGCCAGCAGTTTATCTCAGGGCAATCAGCCCCAGCATTTT.

This clonotype was detected many times. V usage is TRBV7-9 and J usage is TRBJ1-1; D may be TRBD1 (5 bases). The CDR3 contains 15 residues. CDR1 and CDR2 from the germline V gene are SEHNR and FQNEAQ (reference sequence). The V gene lost 4 bases and the J gene lost 0 bases, with 12 bases spanning the gap. The CDR3 nucleotides read TGTGCCAGCAGCTCTCCAGGGCCGGTGAACACTGAAGCTTTCTTT. Translation: CASSSPGPVNTEAFF.

As for this clonotype: This may come from a read error, since a much larger clone is one base off. The gene calls are TRBV7-6 and TRBJ2-7; D gene uncertain. The germline V gene has CDR1 SGHVS and CDR2 FNYEAQ. This CDR3 is 14 amino acids long. Here the CDR3 DNA reads TGTGCCAACAGCTTAGGCACCGCTGATTACGAGCAGTACTTC. Its translation: CANSLGTADYEQYF.

This clonotype turned up a few times. The chain recombines TRBV12-3 or TRBV12-4 with TRBJ1-2; TRBD1 is a possible D gene (6 bases). CDR3 size: 15 residues. Trimming removed 5 bases from V and 5 bases from J, with 18 bases in between. CDR3 coding DNA: TGTGCCAGCAGTCTCTTGCAGGGGCCACAGTATGGCTACACCTTC. Translating it yields CASSLLQGPQYGYTF.